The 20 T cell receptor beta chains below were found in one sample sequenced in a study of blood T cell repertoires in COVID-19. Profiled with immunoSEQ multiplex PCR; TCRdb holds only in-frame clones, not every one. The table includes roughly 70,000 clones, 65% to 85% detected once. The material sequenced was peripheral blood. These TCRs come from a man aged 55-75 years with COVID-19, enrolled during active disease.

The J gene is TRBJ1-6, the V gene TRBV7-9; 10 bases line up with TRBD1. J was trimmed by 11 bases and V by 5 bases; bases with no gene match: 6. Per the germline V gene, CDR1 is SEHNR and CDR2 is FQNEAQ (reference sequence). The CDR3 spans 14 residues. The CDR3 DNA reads TGTGCCAGCAGCCCGGGACAGGGGTTTCCACCCCTCCACTTT. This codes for CASSPGQGFPPLHF.

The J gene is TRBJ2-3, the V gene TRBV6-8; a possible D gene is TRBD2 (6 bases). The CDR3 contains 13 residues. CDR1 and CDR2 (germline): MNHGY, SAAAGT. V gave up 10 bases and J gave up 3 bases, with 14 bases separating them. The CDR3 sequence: CATNPGRTDTQYF. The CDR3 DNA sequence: TGTGCCACCAATCCAGGGAGGACAGATACGCAGTATTTT.

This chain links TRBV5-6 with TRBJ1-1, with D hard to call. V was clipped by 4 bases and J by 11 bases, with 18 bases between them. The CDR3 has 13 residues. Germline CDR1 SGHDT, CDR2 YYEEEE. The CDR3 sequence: CASSTSRPWEAFF. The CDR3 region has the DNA TGTGCCAGCAGCACGTCCCGGCCGTGGGAGGCTTTCTTT.

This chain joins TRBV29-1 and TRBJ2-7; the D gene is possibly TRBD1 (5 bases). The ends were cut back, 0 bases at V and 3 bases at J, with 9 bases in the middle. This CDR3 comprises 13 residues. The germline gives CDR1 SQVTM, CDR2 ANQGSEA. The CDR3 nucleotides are TGCAGCGTTGAAGATATTAGGGGCTACGAGCAGTACTTC. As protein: CSVEDIRGYEQYF.

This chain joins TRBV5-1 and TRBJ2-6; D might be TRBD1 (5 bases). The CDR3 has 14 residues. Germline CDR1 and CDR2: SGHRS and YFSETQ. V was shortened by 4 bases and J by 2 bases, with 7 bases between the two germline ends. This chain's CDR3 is CASSPGTGANVLTF. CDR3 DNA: TGCGCCAGCAGCCCAGGGACTGGGGCCAACGTCCTGACTTTC.

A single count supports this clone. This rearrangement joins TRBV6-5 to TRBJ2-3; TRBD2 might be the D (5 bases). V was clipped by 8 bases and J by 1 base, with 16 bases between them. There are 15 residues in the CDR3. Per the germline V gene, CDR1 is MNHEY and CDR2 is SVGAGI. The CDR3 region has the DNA TGTGCCAGCTCTCAAAGCGGAATCGGCACAGATACGCAGTATTTT. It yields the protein CASSQSGIGTDTQYF.

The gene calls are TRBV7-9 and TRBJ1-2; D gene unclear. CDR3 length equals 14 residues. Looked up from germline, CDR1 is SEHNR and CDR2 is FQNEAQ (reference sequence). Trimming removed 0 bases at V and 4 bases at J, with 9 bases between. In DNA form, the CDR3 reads TGTGCCAGCAGCTTAGCGCTCCGGGGCTATGGCTACACCTTC. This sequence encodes CASSLALRGYGYTF.

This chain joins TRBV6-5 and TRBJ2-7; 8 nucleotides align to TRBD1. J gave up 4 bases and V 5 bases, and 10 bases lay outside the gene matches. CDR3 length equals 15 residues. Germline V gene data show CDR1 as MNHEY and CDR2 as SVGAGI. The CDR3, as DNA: TGTGCCAGCAGTCACGGGGCAGGGGGCATGTACGAGCAGTACTTC. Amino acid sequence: CASSHGAGGMYEQYF.

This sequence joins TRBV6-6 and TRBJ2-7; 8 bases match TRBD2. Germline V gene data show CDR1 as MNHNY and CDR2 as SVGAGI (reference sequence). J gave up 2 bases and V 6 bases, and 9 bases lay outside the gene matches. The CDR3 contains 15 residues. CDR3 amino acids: CASSSQRETTYEQYF. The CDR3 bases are TGTGCCAGCAGCTCCCAGCGGGAGACTACCTACGAGCAGTACTTC.

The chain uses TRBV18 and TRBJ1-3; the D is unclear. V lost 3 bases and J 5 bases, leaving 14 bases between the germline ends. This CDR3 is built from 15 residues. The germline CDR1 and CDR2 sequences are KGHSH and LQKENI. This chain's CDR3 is CASSPGPQQRNTIYF. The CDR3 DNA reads TGTGCCAGCTCACCTGGGCCCCAACAAAGAAACACCATATATTTT.

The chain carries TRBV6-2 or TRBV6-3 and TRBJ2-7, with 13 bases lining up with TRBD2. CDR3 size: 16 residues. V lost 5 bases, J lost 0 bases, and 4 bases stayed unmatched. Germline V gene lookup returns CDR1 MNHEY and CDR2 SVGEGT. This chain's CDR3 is CASSTRLAGGSYEQYF. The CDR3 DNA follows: TGTGCCAGCAGTACACGACTAGCGGGGGGCTCCTACGAGCAGTACTTC.

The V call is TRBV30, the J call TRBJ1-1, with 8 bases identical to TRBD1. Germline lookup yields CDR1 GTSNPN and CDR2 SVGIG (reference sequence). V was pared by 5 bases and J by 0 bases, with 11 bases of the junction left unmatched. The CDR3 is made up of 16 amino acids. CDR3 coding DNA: TGTGCCTGGCATTCGACAGGGGCGGGGATGAACACTGAAGCTTTCTTT. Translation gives CAWHSTGAGMNTEAFF.

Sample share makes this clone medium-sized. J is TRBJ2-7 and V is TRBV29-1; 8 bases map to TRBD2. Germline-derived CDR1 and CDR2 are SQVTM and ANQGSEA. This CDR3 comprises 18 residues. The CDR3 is CSALPFQLGGRLSDEQYF. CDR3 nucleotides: TGCAGTGCCCTGCCTTTTCAGTTGGGCGGGAGGCTATCTGACGAGCAGTACTTC.

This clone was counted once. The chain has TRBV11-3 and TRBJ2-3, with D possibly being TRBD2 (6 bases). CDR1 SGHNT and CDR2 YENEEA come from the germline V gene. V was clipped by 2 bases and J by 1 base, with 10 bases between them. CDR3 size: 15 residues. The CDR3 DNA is TGTGCCAGCAGCTTATTGTCGGGGGGCACAGATACGCAGTATTTT. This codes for CASSLLSGGTDTQYF.

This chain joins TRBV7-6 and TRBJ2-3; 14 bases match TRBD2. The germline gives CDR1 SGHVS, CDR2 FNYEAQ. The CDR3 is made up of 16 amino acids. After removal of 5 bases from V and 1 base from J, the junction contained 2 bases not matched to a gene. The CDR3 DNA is TGTGCCAGCAGCCGGGGACTAGCGGGAGGCACAGATACGCAGTATTTT. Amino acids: CASSRGLAGGTDTQYF.

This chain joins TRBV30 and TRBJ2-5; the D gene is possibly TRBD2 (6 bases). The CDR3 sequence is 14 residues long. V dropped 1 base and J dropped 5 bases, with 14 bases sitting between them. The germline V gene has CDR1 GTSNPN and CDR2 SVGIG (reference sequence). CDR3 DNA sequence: TGTGCCTGGAGTGCTTTCGGGGGTATCGAGACCCAGTACTTC. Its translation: CAWSAFGGIETQYF.

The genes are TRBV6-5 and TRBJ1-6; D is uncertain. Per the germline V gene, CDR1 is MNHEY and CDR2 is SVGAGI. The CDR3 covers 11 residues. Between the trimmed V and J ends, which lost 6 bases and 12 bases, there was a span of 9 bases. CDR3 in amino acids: CASSLSRPLHF. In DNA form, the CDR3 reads TGTGCCAGCAGCCTCTCGCGACCCCTCCACTTT.

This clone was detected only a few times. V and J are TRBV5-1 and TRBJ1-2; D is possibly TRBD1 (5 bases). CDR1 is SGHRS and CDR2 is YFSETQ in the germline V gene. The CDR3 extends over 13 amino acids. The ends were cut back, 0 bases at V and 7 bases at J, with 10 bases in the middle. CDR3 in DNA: TGCGCCAGCAGCTTGGACAACCAGGGTGGCTACACCTTC. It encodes CASSLDNQGGYTF.

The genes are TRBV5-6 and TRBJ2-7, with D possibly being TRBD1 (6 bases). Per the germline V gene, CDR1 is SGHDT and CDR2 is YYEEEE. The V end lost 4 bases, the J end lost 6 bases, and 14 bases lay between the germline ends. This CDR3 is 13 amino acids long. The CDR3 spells CASSRTGIGEQYF. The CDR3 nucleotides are TGTGCCAGCAGCCGAACAGGGATAGGCGAGCAGTACTTC.

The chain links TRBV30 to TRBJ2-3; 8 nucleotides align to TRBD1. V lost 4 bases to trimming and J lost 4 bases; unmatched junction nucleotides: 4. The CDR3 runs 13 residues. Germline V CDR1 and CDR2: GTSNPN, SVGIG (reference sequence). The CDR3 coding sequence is TGTGCCTGGACCTGGACAGGGTCAGATACGCAGTATTTT. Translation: CAWTWTGSDTQYF.